A single sample gave rise to the 29 T cell receptor beta chains below, sequenced in a study of cytomegalovirus exposure and HLA in healthy donors. Libraries were prepared by immunoSEQ multiplex PCR; TCRdb keeps only in-frame clonotypes and omits some of them. The sample holds roughly 100,000 clones; approximately 90% are singletons and the top ten take over 3%. The sequenced sample was PBMCs. These receptors all come from a woman between 18 and 29 years old in good health and CMV-seropositive.

The gene calls are TRBV4-1 and TRBJ1-1; D is unclear. The CDR3 loop spans 15 amino acids. Germline V gene data show CDR1 as MGHRA and CDR2 as YSYEKL. V lost 0 bases and J lost 6, with 14 bases in between. The CDR3 DNA reads TGCGCCAGCAGCCAAGATAGAGGGTATGAAGCTGAAGCTTTCTTT. It specifies CASSQDRGYEAEAFF.

The rearrangement links TRBV27 to TRBJ2-7; 7 nucleotides agree with TRBD1. V shed 3 bases, J shed 7 bases, and the junction held 9 bases outside the gene matches. CDR1 and CDR2 from the germline V gene are MNHEY and SMNVEV (reference sequence). The CDR3 spans 14 residues. CDR3 in amino acids: CASSFGDSPTEQYF. The CDR3 DNA is TGTGCCAGCAGTTTTGGGGACAGCCCGACAGAGCAGTACTTC.

The rearrangement links TRBV14 to TRBJ2-3, with a tentative D call TRBD2 (7 bases). Germline loops: CDR1 SGHDN, CDR2 FVKESK. V was trimmed by 4 bases and J by 5 bases, leaving 19 bases between them. The CDR3 consists of 16 residues. The CDR3 here is CASSLETGWEGDTQYF. The CDR3 DNA is TGTGCCAGCAGCCTCGAGACAGGATGGGAGGGAGATACGCAGTATTTT.

V and J are TRBV5-1 and TRBJ2-3, with TRBD2 as a possible D gene (8 bases). V was pared by 4 bases and J by 4 bases, with 16 bases between. CDR3 length: 15 amino acids. From germline, CDR1 is SGHRS and CDR2 YFSETQ. The CDR3 reads CASSPGGGRADTQYF. The DNA of the CDR3 is TGCGCCAGCAGCCCGGGAGGGGGCCGCGCAGATACGCAGTATTTT. Full variable domain (missing parts from reference TRBV5-1 and TRBJ2-3): KAGVTQTPRYLIKTRGQQVTLSCSPISGHRSVSWYQQTPGQGLQFLFEYFSETQRNKGNFPGRFSGRQFSNSRSEMNVSTLELGDSALYLCASSPGGGRADTQYFGPGTRLTVL.

In DNA, the CDR3 is TGTGCCAGCAGTTTTTTCTCGGGGTTACGGGGCTACACCTTC. Its translation: CASSFFSGLRGYTF. The J gene is TRBJ1-2, the V gene TRBV28; no clear D gene. The CDR3 sequence is 14 residues long. V was pared by 3 bases and J by 8 bases, with 16 bases between. CDR1 is MDHEN and CDR2 is SYDVKM in the germline V gene.

The chain is built from TRBV10-3 and TRBJ2-3; perhaps TRBD2 as D (5 bases). Germline V gives CDR1 ENHRY, CDR2 SYGVKD. V lost 0 bases and J lost 0, with 13 bases in between. The CDR3 is 17 residues long. DNA of the CDR3: TGTGCCATCAGTGAGTCGAGGGCAGGCTCTAGCACAGATACGCAGTATTTT. Translation gives CAISESRAGSSTDTQYF.

V is TRBV6-1 and J is TRBJ1-5; TRBD1 agrees at 11 bases. CDR1 MNHNS and CDR2 SASEGT come from the germline V gene. Trimming removed 3 bases from V and 5 bases from J; junction bases left unmatched: 3. The CDR3 loop spans 15 amino acids. CDR3 nucleotides: TGTGCCAGCAGTGAGGGGACAGGGGGATATCAGCCCCAGCATTTT. This gives the protein CASSEGTGGYQPQHF.

The rearrangement joins TRBV11-3 to TRBJ2-7, with TRBD1 identical over 11 bases. Trimming took 9 bases from V and 3 from J; bases not matched to a gene: 1. The CDR3 consists of 12 residues. From germline, CDR1 is SGHNT and CDR2 YENEEA. The CDR3 is CASGTGGYEQYF. CDR3 coding DNA: TGTGCCAGTGGGACAGGGGGCTACGAGCAGTACTTC.

This CDR3 is CASNRAYEQYF. The CDR3 DNA is TGTGCCAGCAACCGGGCCTACGAGCAGTACTTC. The chain employs TRBV2 and TRBJ2-7, with D unresolved. Trimming took off 7 bases at V and 2 bases at J, with 6 bases between the two ends. In germline, CDR1 is SNHLY, CDR2 FYNNEI. The CDR3 runs 11 residues.

This clone was detected only once. CDR3 nucleotides: TGTGCCAGCAGTTCCCCAGTGGTGGTAGAGACCCAGTACTTC. The encoded protein is CASSSPVVVETQYF. The rearrangement uses TRBV28 and TRBJ2-5; the D is unclear. Between the trimmed V and J ends, which lost 4 bases and 4 bases, there was a span of 13 bases. CDR1 is MDHEN, CDR2 SYDVKM, per germline. The CDR3 length is 14 residues.

The chain couples TRBV6-1 to TRBJ2-1; no firm D call. This CDR3 region has 15 residues. The germline V and J ends were trimmed by 1 base and 3 bases, with 10 bases remaining between them. Germline V lookup: CDR1 MNHNS, CDR2 SASEGT. CDR3 amino acids: CASSEGGLVYNEQFF. The CDR3 nucleotides are TGTGCCAGCAGTGAAGGAGGTCTAGTCTACAATGAGCAGTTCTTC.

The CDR3 DNA reads as TGCGCCAGCAACGTTCGGGGGAACACCGGGGAGCTGTTTTTT. The encoded protein is CASNVRGNTGELFF. The chain is built from TRBV5-1 and TRBJ2-2; possible D gene TRBD2, 5 bases. V gave up 6 bases and J gave up 1 base, with 10 bases separating them. This CDR3 has 14 residues. Germline V lookup: CDR1 SGHRS, CDR2 YFSETQ.

This clone was recorded only once. This chain links TRBV18 with TRBJ2-1; 7 bases line up with TRBD1. Germline V CDR1 and CDR2: KGHSH, LQKENI. The J segment lost 9 bases and the V segment lost 6 bases, leaving 5 bases of the junction unmatched. The CDR3 contains 12 residues. CDR3 DNA: TGTGCCAGCTCGCGACAGGGTAGTGAGCAGTTCTTC. Its translation: CASSRQGSEQFF.

This chain connects TRBV10-3 to TRBJ2-1, with 12 bases matching TRBD2. This CDR3 spans 16 amino acids. Germline CDR1 is ENHRY and CDR2 is SYGVKD. Trimming took 9 bases from V and 5 from J; bases not matched to a gene: 11. The CDR3 nucleotides are TGTGCCATAAAAACAAAGACTAGCGGGAGTAACAATGAGCAGTTCTTC. Amino acids: CAIKTKTSGSNNEQFF.

Written as DNA, the CDR3 is TGTGCCAGCAGCGCCTTGGTGACTAGCGGCTCCTACAATGAGCAGTTCTTC. Amino acids: CASSALVTSGSYNEQFF. This chain joins TRBV9 and TRBJ2-1, with 9 bases identical to TRBD2. The J segment lost 0 bases and the V segment lost 3 bases, leaving 7 bases of the junction unmatched. CDR1 SGDLS and CDR2 YYNGEE come from the germline V gene. The CDR3 totals 17 residues.

The chain uses TRBV7-8 and TRBJ1-1; 7 bases are a match to TRBD1. CDR3 size: 14 residues. Trimming took 6 bases from V and 4 from J; bases not matched to a gene: 8. Germline V gene lookup returns CDR1 SGHVS and CDR2 FQNEAQ. The DNA of the CDR3 is TGTGCCAGCAGTACAGACAGGGTGGCCACTGAAGCTTTCTTT. This encodes CASSTDRVATEAFF.

The chain joins TRBV28 to TRBJ1-2; TRBD1 is a possible D gene (6 bases). This CDR3 has 13 residues. Germline assignment: CDR1 MDHEN and CDR2 SYDVKM. Trimming stripped 6 bases from V and 2 bases from J, with 10 bases between. The CDR3 nucleotides read TGTGCCAGCAGCCGAGGGGGAAACTATGGCTACACCTTC. Protein product: CASSRGGNYGYTF.

This rearrangement joins TRBV5-8 to TRBJ1-6, with 7 bases lining up with TRBD1. Germline V gene sequence: CDR1 SGHTS, CDR2 YDEGEE. The trim removed 4 bases at V and 8 bases at J, leaving 9 bases unmatched. This CDR3 comprises 15 residues. CDR3 sequence (DNA): TGTGCCAGCAGCCGGCGCACAGGGGAAGATTCACCCCTCCACTTT. Encoded protein: CASSRRTGEDSPLHF.

The V call is TRBV5-4, the J call TRBJ1-1; TRBD1 matches 7 bases. The CDR3 is 14 residues long. The V gene's germline CDR1 is SGHNT and CDR2 YYREEE (reference sequence). With V trimmed by 5 bases and J by 6 bases, 10 bases remained unmatched. CDR3 DNA sequence: TGTGCCAGCAGATCCGGGACAGAAAAAGCTGAAGCTTTCTTT. This sequence encodes CASRSGTEKAEAFF.

V usage is TRBV4-1 and J usage is TRBJ1-5; D uncertain. Between the trimmed V and J ends, which lost 4 bases and 4 bases, there was a span of 11 bases. From germline, CDR1 is MGHRA and CDR2 YSYEKL. The CDR3 is made up of 14 amino acids. The CDR3 spells CASSPSITNQPQHF. CDR3 in DNA: TGCGCCAGCAGCCCAAGTATAACTAATCAGCCCCAGCATTTT.

The chain uses TRBV10-2 and TRBJ2-2; 16 nucleotides match TRBD2. Germline lookup yields CDR1 WSHSY and CDR2 SAAADI. J gave up 7 bases and V 7 bases, and 9 bases lay outside the gene matches. This CDR3 region has 17 residues. Here the CDR3 DNA reads TGCGCCAGCACCACACCGGGACTAGCGGGGGGGAACGGGGAGCTGTTTTTT. It specifies CASTTPGLAGGNGELFF.

V and J are TRBV5-1 and TRBJ1-1; tentative D call: TRBD1 (5 bases). Germline assignment: CDR1 SGHRS and CDR2 YFSETQ. The CDR3 extends over 12 amino acids. V was cut by 4 bases and J by 10 bases, with 14 bases left in between. The CDR3 is CASSGSGPGAFF. As DNA, the CDR3 is TGCGCCAGCAGCGGATCAGGGCCGGGAGCTTTCTTT. Full variable domain (outside the CDR3, taken from reference TRBV5-1 and TRBJ1-1): KAGVTQTPRYLIKTRGQQVTLSCSPISGHRSVSWYQQTPGQGLQFLFEYFSETQRNKGNFPGRFSGRQFSNSRSEMNVSTLELGDSALYLCASSGSGPGAFFGQGTRLTVV.

This chain connects TRBV5-4 to TRBJ2-3, with a tentative D call TRBD1 (5 bases). CDR3 length equals 14 residues. The V gene's germline CDR1 is SGHNT and CDR2 YYREEE (reference sequence). V dropped 0 bases and J dropped 2 bases, with 7 bases sitting between them. As DNA, the CDR3 is TGTGCCAGCAGCTTGGGACAGCTCACAGATACGCAGTATTTT. Protein sequence: CASSLGQLTDTQYF.

This clone was detected only a few times. The chain carries TRBV29-1 and TRBJ2-7; possibly TRBD2 for D (5 bases). V was trimmed by 3 bases and J by 2 bases, leaving 11 bases between them. CDR3 size: 13 residues. Germline V gene lookup returns CDR1 SQVTM and CDR2 ANQGSEA. The CDR3 nucleotides read TGCAGCGTTGAGGTCCGGGAACCCTACGAGCAGTACTTC. Translating gives CSVEVREPYEQYF.

The chain links TRBV5-4 to TRBJ2-7; 7 nucleotides match TRBD2. V lost 1 base and J lost 6; bases outside the gene matches: 7. There are 14 residues in the CDR3. Germline CDR1 is SGHNT and CDR2 is YYREEE (reference sequence). In nucleotides, the CDR3 is TGTGCCAGCAGCTTGAAGGGAGGGGAAGTCGAGCAGTACTTC. Translation: CASSLKGGEVEQYF.

This clone was seen just once. Other DNA sequences within the sample encode an identical CDR3. The chain combines TRBV28 with TRBJ2-3; 10 bases are a match to TRBD1. Germline assignment: CDR1 MDHEN and CDR2 SYDVKM. This CDR3 contains 16 residues. V lost 5 bases, J lost 3 bases, and 8 bases stayed unmatched. The CDR3 loop is CASSPAGQGETDTQYF. The CDR3 region has the DNA TGTGCCAGCAGTCCCGCCGGACAGGGGGAAACAGATACGCAGTATTTT. Full variable domain (outside the CDR3, taken from reference TRBV28 and TRBJ2-3): DVKVTQSSRYLVKRTGEKVFLECVQDMDHENMFWYRQDPGLGLRLIYFSYDVKMKEKGDIPEGYSVSREKKERFSLILESASTNQTSMYLCASSPAGQGETDTQYFGPGTRLTVL.

This sequence joins TRBV6-1 and TRBJ1-5, with a possible D match to TRBD1 (5 bases). CDR3 length: 17 residues. V lost 0 bases to trimming and J lost 4 bases, with 16 bases between them. Germline values: CDR1 MNHNS, CDR2 SASEGT. The CDR3 loop is CASSEAERGGLNQPQHF. DNA of the CDR3: TGTGCCAGCAGTGAAGCGGAGAGGGGAGGACTAAATCAGCCCCAGCATTTT.

This clone occurred a few times. The rearrangement links TRBV2 to TRBJ2-7; D gene uncertain. This CDR3 has 11 amino acids. Trimming cost V 5 bases and J 4 bases, with 6 bases left between them. Looked up from germline, CDR1 is SNHLY and CDR2 is FYNNEI. CDR3 in DNA: TGTGCCAGCAGTCGAGGTTACGAGCAGTACTTC. Translating it yields CASSRGYEQYF.

The genes are TRBV6-1 and TRBJ2-7; 7 positions match TRBD1. CDR1 MNHNS and CDR2 SASEGT come from the germline V gene. This CDR3 contains 13 residues. V lost 3 bases to trimming and J lost 3 bases; unmatched junction nucleotides: 2. CDR3 protein: CASSEQGVYEQYF. DNA of the CDR3: TGTGCCAGCAGTGAGCAGGGGGTCTACGAGCAGTACTTC.